One sample yielded the 12 T cell receptor beta chains listed below, sequenced in a study of identical twins. Each CDR3 protein is one row after TCRdb ran MiXCR on the 5' RACE reads. Among about 240,000 distinct CDR3 sequences, 8% to 11% were seen once, and the ten largest hold 9% to 10%. The sequencing input was memory T cells sorted from blood. The receptors originated from a man aged 45-60 years in good health.

The sample holds a few counts of this clonotype. This sequence joins TRBV6-4 and TRBJ1-2, with 10 bases lining up with TRBD1. CDR3 length: 13 residues. The V segment lost 6 bases and the J segment 4 bases; nucleotides outside the gene matches: 2. CDR1 and CDR2 from the germline V gene are MRHNA and SNTAGT. The CDR3, as DNA: TGTGCCAGCAGAGGGACAGGGGCCTATGGCTACACCTTC. Its protein product is CASRGTGAYGYTF.

This clonotype was picked up a small number of times. The gene calls are TRBV20-1 and TRBJ2-7, with D perhaps assigned TRBD1 or TRBD2 (5 bases each). CDR3 length equals 15 residues. V was cut by 3 bases and J by 4 bases, with 19 bases left in between. Germline CDR1 DFQATT, CDR2 SNEGSKA (reference sequence). In DNA, the CDR3 is TGCAGTGCTAGTCCCACGGGGCAGACGGGGTACGAGCAGTACTTC. This translates into CSASPTGQTGYEQYF.

This clonotype was observed a handful of times. V and J are TRBV2 and TRBJ1-5; TRBD1 agrees at 9 bases. The CDR3 length is 13 residues. CDR1 is SNHLY and CDR2 is FYNNEI in the germline V gene. J was trimmed by 6 bases and V by 7 bases; bases with no gene match: 4. CDR3 coding DNA: TGTGCCAGCACTACAGGGGGCGTTCAGCCCCAGCATTTT. This codes for CASTTGGVQPQHF.

The genes are TRBV2 and TRBJ2-2, with 7 positions matching TRBD1. CDR3 size: 14 residues. Germline loops: CDR1 SNHLY, CDR2 FYNNEI. The V gene end was trimmed by 3 bases and the J gene end by 7 bases; junction bases not matched to a gene: 5. CDR3 sequence reads: CASSENRGSGELFF. As DNA, the CDR3 is TGTGCCAGCAGTGAGAACAGGGGAAGCGGGGAGCTGTTTTTT.

The chain is built from TRBV19 and TRBJ1-2, with a weak D call TRBD1 (5 bases). V dropped 7 bases and J dropped 6 bases, with 9 bases sitting between them. Germline-derived CDR1 and CDR2 are LNHDA and SQIVND (reference sequence). CDR3 length: 11 amino acids. CDR3 residues: CASTGGDGYTF. The CDR3 region has the DNA TGTGCCAGTACGGGAGGGGATGGCTACACCTTC.

On this clonotype itself: Possible read error: a much larger clone is one base away. The CDR3 spells CASSPRLAGLTASTDTQYF. In DNA, the CDR3 is TGTGCCAGCAGTCCGCGACTAGCGGGATTGACCGCTAGCACAGATACGCAGTATTTT. The V call is TRBV6-1, the J call TRBJ2-3, with 11 bases identical to TRBD2. Losses at the gene ends were 5 bases for V and 0 bases for J; bases not matched to a gene: 13. CDR3 size: 19 residues. CDR1 MNHNS and CDR2 SASEGT come from the germline V gene.

This clonotype showed up many times. The CDR3 sequence: CASSLPGKGYNEQFF. The CDR3 DNA follows: TGTGCCAGCAGTTTGCCAGGGAAGGGCTACAATGAGCAGTTCTTC. The chain recombines TRBV28 with TRBJ2-1; D might be TRBD1 (5 bases). The CDR3 runs to 15 residues. Trimming stripped 3 bases from V and 3 bases from J, with 12 bases between. CDR1 and CDR2 from the germline V gene are MDHEN and SYDVKM.

CDR3 sequence (DNA): TGTGCCAGCAGCTTAGACGGACTACCTCCCGACAATGAGCAGTTCTTC. Translating it yields CASSLDGLPPDNEQFF. The rearrangement links TRBV7-3 to TRBJ2-1; TRBD2 is a possible D gene (6 bases). Germline CDR1 and CDR2: SGHTA and FQGTGA. This CDR3 is built from 16 residues. V was pared by 2 bases and J by 5 bases, with 16 bases between. Full variable domain (outside the CDR3, taken from reference TRBV7-3 and TRBJ2-1): GAGVSQTPSNKVTEKGKYVELRCDPISGHTALYWYRQSLGQGPEFLIYFQGTGAADDSGLPNDRFFAVRPEGSVSTLKIQRTERGDSAVYLCASSLDGLPPDNEQFFGPGTRLTVL.

Notes on this clonotype: This sequence may be a read error, since a much larger clone differs from it by one base. The chain links TRBV4-2 to TRBJ1-4; no firm D call. Trimming shortened V by 6 bases and J by 1 base, and 12 bases separated the two germline ends. Germline CDR1 LGHNA, CDR2 YNFKEQ. The CDR3 sequence is 15 residues long. Written as DNA, the CDR3 is TGTGCCAGCAGGCTACGGGATGTAACTAATGAAAAACTGTTTTTT. Encoded protein: CASRLRDVTNEKLFF.

This clonotype came up many times. The chain recombines TRBV7-2 with TRBJ2-3; D uncertain. CDR3 size: 15 residues. Germline CDR1 SGHTA, CDR2 FQGNSA. With 2 bases removed from V and 6 bases from J, the gap between germline ends came to 15 bases. CDR3 amino acids: CASSLLRNLADTQYF. The DNA for the CDR3 is TGTGCCAGCAGCTTACTTCGGAACTTGGCGGATACGCAGTATTTT.

This chain uses TRBV20-1 with TRBJ2-2, with D unclear. In germline, CDR1 is DFQATT, CDR2 SNEGSKA (reference sequence). V was pared by 6 bases and J by 3 bases, with 11 bases between. The CDR3 sequence is 13 residues long. In nucleotides, the CDR3 is TGCAGTGCCACCGACCCTTACACCGGGGAGCTGTTTTTT. It specifies CSATDPYTGELFF.

This clonotype was observed many times. The J gene is TRBJ2-2, the V gene TRBV5-1; 8 bases map to TRBD2. V shed 4 bases and J 2 bases; nucleotides not matched to a gene: 4. This CDR3 contains 15 residues. The germline gives CDR1 SGHRS, CDR2 YFSETQ. The CDR3 nucleotides read TGCGCCAGCAGCAGCGGGAGACCCAACACCGGGGAGCTGTTTTTT. Its protein product is CASSSGRPNTGELFF.